One TCR beta chain is described in this entry. Its specificity is unknown. The data were obtained in a study of T cells after yellow fever vaccination. CDR1 and CDR2 (germline): SGHTA, FQGNSA. The CDR3 runs 14 residues. V was clipped by 3 bases and J by 8 bases, with 11 bases between them. Study-level results: Reappearance after the booster was observed for most primary-vaccination clones (roughly 97% CD4, about 86% CD8).

A process of 5'RACE template switching, which added a universal primer site and UMIs, was used to make TCR cDNA. Each CDR3 protein gets one entry after TCRdb re-called the 5' RACE reads with MiXCR. The data show 500,000 to 650,000 distinct CDR3 sequences, roughly 12% seen once. Here the sequenced sample was PBMCs, taken on the day of the yellow fever booster vaccination. The chain links TRBV7-2 to TRBJ1-6, with D unresolved. This sequence originates from a man aged 30-40 years who received the YFV17D yellow fever vaccine. The CDR3 protein is CASSFGSDYSPLHF. CDR3 sequence (DNA): TGTGCCAGCAGCTTCGGGAGTGATTATTCACCCCTCCACTTT.